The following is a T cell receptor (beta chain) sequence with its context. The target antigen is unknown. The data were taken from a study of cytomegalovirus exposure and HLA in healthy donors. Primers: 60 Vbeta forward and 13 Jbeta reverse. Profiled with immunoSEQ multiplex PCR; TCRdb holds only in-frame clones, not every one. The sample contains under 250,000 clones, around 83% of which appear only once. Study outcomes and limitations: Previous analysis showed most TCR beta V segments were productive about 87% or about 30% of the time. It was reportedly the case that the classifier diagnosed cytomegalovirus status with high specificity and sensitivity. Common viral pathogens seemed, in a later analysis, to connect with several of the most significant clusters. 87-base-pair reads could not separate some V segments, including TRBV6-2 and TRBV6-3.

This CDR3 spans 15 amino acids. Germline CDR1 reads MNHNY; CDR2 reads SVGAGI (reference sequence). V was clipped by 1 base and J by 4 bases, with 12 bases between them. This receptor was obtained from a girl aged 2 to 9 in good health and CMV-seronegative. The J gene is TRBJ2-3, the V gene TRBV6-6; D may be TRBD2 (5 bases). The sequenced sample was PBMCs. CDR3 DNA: TGTGCCAGCAGTTACTTAGGGCTCGGGGCAGATACGCAGTATTTT. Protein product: CASSYLGLGADTQYF.